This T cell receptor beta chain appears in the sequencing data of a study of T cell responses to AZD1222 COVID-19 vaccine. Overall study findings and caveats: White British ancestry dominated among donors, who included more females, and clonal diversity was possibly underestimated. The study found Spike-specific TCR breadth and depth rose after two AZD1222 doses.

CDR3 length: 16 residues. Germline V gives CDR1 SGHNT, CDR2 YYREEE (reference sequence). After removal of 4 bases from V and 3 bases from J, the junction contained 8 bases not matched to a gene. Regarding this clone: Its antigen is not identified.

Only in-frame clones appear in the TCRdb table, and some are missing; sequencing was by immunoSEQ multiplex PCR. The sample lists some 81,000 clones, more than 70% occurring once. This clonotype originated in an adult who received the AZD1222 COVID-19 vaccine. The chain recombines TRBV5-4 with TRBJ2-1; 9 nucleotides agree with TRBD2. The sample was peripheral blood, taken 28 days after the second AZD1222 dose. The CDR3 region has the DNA TGTGCCAGCAGCAGCCGTAGCGGGGGAATCTACAATGAGCAGTTCTTC. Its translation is CASSSRSGGIYNEQFF. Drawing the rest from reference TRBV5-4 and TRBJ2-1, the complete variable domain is ETGVTQSPTHLIKTRGQQVTLRCSSQSGHNTVSWYQQALGQGPQFIFQYYREEENGRGNFPPRFSGLQFPNYSSELNVNALELDDSALYLCASSSRSGGIYNEQFFGPGTRLTVL.